This T cell receptor (beta chain) was sequenced during a study of OX40 agonist ivuxolimab in advanced cancers. In the study overall: Cancers in dose escalation were hepatocellular, melanoma, renal cell and head and neck.

Assay used: immunoSEQ multiplex PCR; TCRdb lists only in-frame clones, some missing. The sample carries tens of thousands of clones, 87% recorded once. Blood samples were obtained at baseline, cycle 4 day 1, and cycle 7 day 1. The germline CDR1 and CDR2 sequences are SGHRS and YFSETQ. V gave up 0 bases and J gave up 2 bases, with 8 bases separating them. This CDR3 comprises 14 residues. This TCR came from an adult with an advanced solid tumor such as melanoma, head and neck, liver or kidney cancer. Source: CD4+ or CD8+ T cells sorted from blood, taken in a trial of the OX40 agonist ivuxolimab. The gene calls are TRBV5-1 and TRBJ1-1, with D uncertain. This chain's CDR3 is CASSLGPGNTEAFF. The CDR3, as DNA: TGCGCCAGCAGCTTGGGGCCGGGTAACACTGAAGCTTTCTTT. Full variable domain (missing parts from reference TRBV5-1 and TRBJ1-1): KAGVTQTPRYLIKTRGQQVTLSCSPISGHRSVSWYQQTPGQGLQFLFEYFSETQRNKGNFPGRFSGRQFSNSRSEMNVSTLELGDSALYLCASSLGPGNTEAFFGQGTRLTVV.